A single sample gave rise to the 5 T cell receptor beta chains below, sequenced in a study of blood T cell repertoires in COVID-19. TCRdb's copy holds only in-frame clones and misses some; the assay was immunoSEQ multiplex PCR. The table includes over 200,000 clones, nearly 90% detected once. The specimen was PBMCs or T cells enriched from blood (not recorded which). The receptors were sampled from a man aged 30-40 years who had recovered from COVID-19.

J is TRBJ2-7 and V is TRBV2; TRBD1 matches at 7 bases. Germline CDR1 and CDR2: SNHLY and FYNNEI. This CDR3 has 16 amino acids. V lost 4 bases and J lost 3; bases outside the gene matches: 12. CDR3 in amino acids: CASSGGQKGGRYEQYF. The CDR3 nucleotides are TGTGCCAGCAGTGGAGGACAGAAAGGGGGCCGCTACGAGCAGTACTTC.

The chain uses TRBV5-1 and TRBJ2-7; 9 nucleotides align to TRBD1. There are 16 residues in the CDR3. Trimming cost V 0 bases and J 6 bases; bases outside gene matches: 10. The germline V gene has CDR1 SGHRS and CDR2 YFSETQ. CDR3 loop: CASSLGVWGTGSEQYF. The CDR3 DNA reads as TGCGCCAGCAGCTTGGGTGTTTGGGGGACAGGGAGCGAGCAGTACTTC.

This clone was counted once. This chain links TRBV13 with TRBJ2-1; 7 nucleotides line up with TRBD1. The V and J ends lost 3 bases and 6 bases, in that order; junction bases with no gene match: 8. The CDR3 runs 15 residues. Germline V CDR1 and CDR2: PRHDT, FYEKMQ (reference sequence). CDR3 amino acids: CASSFSQGFSNEQFF. The CDR3 DNA follows: TGTGCCAGCAGCTTCTCACAGGGGTTCAGCAATGAGCAGTTCTTC.

CDR3 nucleotides: TGTGCCAGCAGTTTTGGAGGAAACCAAGAGACCCAGTACTTC. Residues: CASSFGGNQETQYF. The chain has TRBV28 and TRBJ2-5; a weak D match, TRBD2 (5 bases). Germline V gives CDR1 MDHEN, CDR2 SYDVKM. The V and J ends lost 3 bases and 0 bases respectively, with 8 bases between them. The CDR3 extends over 14 amino acids.

This chain links TRBV7-3 with TRBJ2-1; 7 bases match TRBD2. The CDR3 runs 15 residues. The V and J ends lost 5 bases and 7 bases, in that order; junction bases with no gene match: 11. Germline V gene data show CDR1 as SGHTA and CDR2 as FQGTGA. CDR3 DNA sequence: TGTGCCAGCAGCCCCGGCGGGGGTGGAGGAAATGAGCAGTTCTTC. It codes for CASSPGGGGGNEQFF.